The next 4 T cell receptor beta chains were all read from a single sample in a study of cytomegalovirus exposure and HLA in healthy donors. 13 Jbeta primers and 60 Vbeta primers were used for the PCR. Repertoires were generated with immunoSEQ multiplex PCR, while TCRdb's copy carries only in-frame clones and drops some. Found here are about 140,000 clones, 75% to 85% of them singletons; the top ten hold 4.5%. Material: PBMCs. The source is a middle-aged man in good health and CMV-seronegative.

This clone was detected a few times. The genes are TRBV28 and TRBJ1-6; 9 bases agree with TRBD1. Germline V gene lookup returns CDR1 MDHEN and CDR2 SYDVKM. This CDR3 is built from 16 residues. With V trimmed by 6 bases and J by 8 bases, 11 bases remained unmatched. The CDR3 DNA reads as TGTGCCAGCAGCTCGCCGGGACAGGGAGGGGATTCACCCCTCCACTTT. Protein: CASSSPGQGGDSPLHF.

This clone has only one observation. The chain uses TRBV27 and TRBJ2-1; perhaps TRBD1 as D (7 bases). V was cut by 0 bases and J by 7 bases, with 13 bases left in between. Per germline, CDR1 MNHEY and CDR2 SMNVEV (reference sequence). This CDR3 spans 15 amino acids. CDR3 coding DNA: TGTGCCAGCAGTTTATCGGTGGAGGGGGCGAATGAGCAGTTCTTC. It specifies CASSLSVEGANEQFF.

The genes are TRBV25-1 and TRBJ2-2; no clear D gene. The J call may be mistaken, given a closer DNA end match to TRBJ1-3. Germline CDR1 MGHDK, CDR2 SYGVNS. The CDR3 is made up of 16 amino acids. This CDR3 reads CASSDTVGWAGNTIYF. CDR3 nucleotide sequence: TGTGCCAGCAGTGATACCGTCGGTTGGGCTGGAAACACCATATATTTT.

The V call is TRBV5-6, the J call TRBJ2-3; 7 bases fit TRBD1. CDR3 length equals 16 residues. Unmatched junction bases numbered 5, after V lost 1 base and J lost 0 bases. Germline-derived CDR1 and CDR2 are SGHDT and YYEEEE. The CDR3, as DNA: TGTGCCAGCAGCTTGTTATCGGGACAGAGCACAGATACGCAGTATTTT. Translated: CASSLLSGQSTDTQYF. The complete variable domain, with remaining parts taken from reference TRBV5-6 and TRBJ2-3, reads DAGVTQSPTHLIKTRGQQVTLRCSPKSGHDTVSWYQQALGQGPQFIFQYYEEEERQRGNFPDRFSGHQFPNYSSELNVNALLLGDSALYLCASSLLSGQSTDTQYFGPGTRLTVL.